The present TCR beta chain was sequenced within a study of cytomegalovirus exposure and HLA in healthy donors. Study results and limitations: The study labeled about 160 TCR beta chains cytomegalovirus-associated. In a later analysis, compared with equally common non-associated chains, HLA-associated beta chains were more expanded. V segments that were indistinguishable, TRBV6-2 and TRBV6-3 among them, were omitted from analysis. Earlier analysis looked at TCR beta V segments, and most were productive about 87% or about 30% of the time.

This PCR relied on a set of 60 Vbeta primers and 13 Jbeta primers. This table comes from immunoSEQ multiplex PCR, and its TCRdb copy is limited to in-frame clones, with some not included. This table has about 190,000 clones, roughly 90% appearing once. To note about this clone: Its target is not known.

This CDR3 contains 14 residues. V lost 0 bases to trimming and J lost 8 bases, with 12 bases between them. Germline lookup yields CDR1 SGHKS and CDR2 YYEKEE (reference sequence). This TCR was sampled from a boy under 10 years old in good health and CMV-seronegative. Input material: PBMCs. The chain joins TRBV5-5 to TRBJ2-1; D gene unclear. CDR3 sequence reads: CASSLGSGIYEQFF. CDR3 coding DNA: TGTGCCAGCAGCTTGGGTTCTGGCATCTATGAGCAGTTCTTC.